The clone carrying this TCR beta chain was seen a handful of times. CDR3 size: 12 residues. CDR1 and CDR2 (germline): KGHSH, LQKENI. V lost 4 bases and J lost 6, with 9 bases in between. The data stem from a study of blood T cell repertoires in COVID-19. Study background: Sources were T cells, B-cell-depleted T cells, or PBMCs; the material itself was cDNA or gDNA.

Original processing methods: Amplification with reference gene primers provided the estimates of nucleated cell counts. The repertoire was sequenced with immunoSEQ multiplex PCR; TCRdb's copy has only in-frame clones and lacks some. That table supplies the V and J calls and clone size; D and trimming were determined from the DNA. Here the sample spans 250,000 to 300,000 clones, approximately 81% being singletons. The sequenced material came from peripheral blood. This sequence joins TRBV18 and TRBJ1-1; a possible D gene is TRBD1 (6 bases). The sequence was obtained from a woman aged 60 to 75 with active or convalescent COVID-19. In DNA form, the CDR3 reads TGTGCCAGCTCACAGGCAGGGGCTGAAGCTTTCTTT. It yields the protein CASSQAGAEAFF.